The clone carrying this TCR beta chain was counted many times. The CDR3 sequence is 15 residues long. Trimming cost V 1 base and J 0 bases; bases outside gene matches: 3. Germline loops: CDR1 SGHRS, CDR2 YFSETQ. Time point defined: newly diagnosed GD, antithyroid drugs for less than 3 months. The TCR library was made from RNA that had been extracted from PBMCs in TRIzol. HTBI primers from iRepertoire and Arm-PCR of CDR3 regions yielded the TCR beta libraries. Using its own MiXCR run on the multiplex PCR reads, TCRdb lists one record per CDR3 protein. Here the sample spans about 470,000 distinct CDR3 sequences, under 15% being singletons. This entry belongs to a study of regulatory T cells in long-lasting Graves disease. These same records also appear under a second study, on T cells in Graves' hyperthyroidism and ophthalmopathy.

This clonotype was sampled from a woman in her 30s with Graves disease. The gene calls are TRBV5-1 and TRBJ1-1, with 7 nucleotides matching TRBD1. The sequencing here drew on peripheral blood mononuclear cells (PBMCs), taken at new diagnosis, from a patient treated with antithyroid drugs. As DNA, the CDR3 is TGCGCCAGCAGCTTGAACAGGGGCATGAACACTGAAGCTTTCTTT. The encoded protein is CASSLNRGMNTEAFF.